The 31 T cell receptor beta chains given below trace back to one sample, sequenced in a study of blood T cell repertoires in COVID-19. Generated by immunoSEQ multiplex PCR, the TCRdb table keeps only in-frame clones and is missing some. The top ten clones hold 5.5% to 7% of a sample with approximately 190,000 clones, over 75% of them seen once. Sequencing was carried out using peripheral blood. All receptors come from a woman aged 40-49 years who had recovered from COVID-19.

This clone has just one count. This chain connects TRBV11-3 to TRBJ2-3; TRBD2 aligns across 13 bases. The V and J ends lost 4 bases and 5 bases, in that order; junction bases with no gene match: 6. Germline lookup yields CDR1 SGHNT and CDR2 YENEEA. This CDR3 region has 16 residues. CDR3 DNA: TGTGCCAGCAGCTCCGGACTAGCGGGGGTGGGAGATACGCAGTATTTT. This translates into CASSSGLAGVGDTQYF.

The chain combines TRBV27 with TRBJ2-7; tentative D call: TRBD1 (5 bases). The CDR3 is 12 amino acids. Germline V gene data show CDR1 as MNHEY and CDR2 as SMNVEV (reference sequence). V shed 3 bases and J shed 3 bases, with 6 bases lying between them. The CDR3 DNA follows: TGTGCCAGCAGTTTTAGGGGCTACGAGCAGTACTTC. Translating it yields CASSFRGYEQYF.

V gene TRBV30 combines with J gene TRBJ1-1; D possibly corresponds to TRBD1 (6 bases). The CDR3 runs 12 residues. The germline CDR1 and CDR2 sequences are GTSNPN and SVGIG (reference sequence). Trimming cost V 0 bases and J 11 bases, with 13 bases left between them. CDR3 protein: CAWSVQGVAAFF. DNA for the CDR3: TGTGCCTGGAGTGTACAGGGCGTCGCCGCTTTCTTT.

This clone occurred once. The chain uses TRBV7-2 and TRBJ2-2, with unresolved D. The V end was cut by 2 bases, the J end by 0 bases, with 10 bases between. From germline, CDR1 is SGHTA and CDR2 FQGNSA. The CDR3 totals 16 residues. The CDR3 loop reads CASSLNSQANTGELFF. CDR3 DNA: TGTGCCAGCAGCTTAAATTCCCAGGCGAACACCGGGGAGCTGTTTTTT.

This sequence joins TRBV9 and TRBJ2-2; 9 positions match TRBD2. The CDR3 contains 16 residues. Germline values: CDR1 SGDLS, CDR2 YYNGEE. V trimming: 4 bases; J trimming: 4 bases; junction bases outside the gene matches: 8. The CDR3 reads CASSPHTSGPTGELFF. CDR3 DNA sequence: TGTGCCAGCAGCCCCCATACTAGCGGGCCCACCGGGGAGCTGTTTTTT.

The chain combines TRBV28 with TRBJ2-7; D perhaps matches TRBD2 (6 bases). The germline CDR1 and CDR2 sequences are MDHEN and SYDVKM. This CDR3 has 14 amino acids. Trimming removed 6 bases from V and 6 bases from J, with 18 bases in between. CDR3 sequence (DNA): TGTGCCAGCAGCTACTCCGGAGGGGTGGGCGAGCAGTACTTC. Amino acids: CASSYSGGVGEQYF.

The genes are TRBV19 and TRBJ1-2, with D hard to call. CDR1 is LNHDA and CDR2 is SQIVND in the germline V gene (reference sequence). V lost 0 bases to trimming and J lost 7 bases, with 6 bases between them. This CDR3 spans 12 amino acids. CDR3 nucleotides: TGTGCCAGTAGTATAGAATCCCGTGGCTACACCTTC. Its translation is CASSIESRGYTF.

The V and J genes are TRBV30 and TRBJ2-7, with D perhaps TRBD2 (7 bases). The CDR3 is made up of 15 amino acids. V dropped 3 bases and J dropped 2 bases, with 17 bases sitting between them. Germline assignment: CDR1 GTSNPN and CDR2 SVGIG (reference sequence). The CDR3 region is CAWRGGVTKTYEQYF. The CDR3 nucleotides read TGTGCCTGGAGAGGGGGGGTAACTAAAACCTACGAGCAGTACTTC.

This clone was seen at least ten times. This rearrangement joins TRBV6-2 or TRBV6-3 to TRBJ2-5; 7 bases map to TRBD2. Looked up from germline, CDR1 is MNHEY and CDR2 is SVGEGT. V was clipped by 2 bases and J by 4 bases; unmatched bases: 4. This CDR3 is built from 14 residues. CDR3 loop: CASSYGGRAETQYF. In DNA form, the CDR3 reads TGTGCCAGCAGTTACGGCGGGAGAGCAGAGACCCAGTACTTC.

The V call is TRBV10-3, the J call TRBJ1-1; no firm D call. V was trimmed by 4 bases and J by 11 bases, leaving 11 bases between them. The CDR3 spans 11 residues. Germline V gene data show CDR1 as ENHRY and CDR2 as SYGVKD. DNA for the CDR3: TGTGCCATCAGTGCGAGGGATAAGGCTTTCTTT. As protein: CAISARDKAFF.

In its sample, this clone was seen once. V and J are TRBV4-3 and TRBJ2-7; D is ambiguous. Germline V lookup: CDR1 LGHNA, CDR2 YSLEER. With 0 bases removed from V and 2 bases from J, the gap between germline ends came to 5 bases. The length of the CDR3 is 13 residues. Here the CDR3 reads CASSQDIAYEQYF. The CDR3 bases are TGCGCCAGCAGCCAAGATATCGCCTACGAGCAGTACTTC.

The chain joins TRBV3-1 (or the pseudogene TRBV3-2) to TRBJ2-1, with TRBD2 as a possible D gene (5 bases). This CDR3 spans 12 amino acids. Trimming cost V 8 bases and J 4 bases, with 9 bases left between them. Looked up from germline, CDR1 is LGHDT and CDR2 is YNNKEL (reference sequence). CDR3 in DNA: TGTGCCAGCGGGAGTTCGTACAATGAGCAGTTCTTC. Translating gives CASGSSYNEQFF.

This chain links TRBV10-3 with TRBJ1-1; 8 positions match TRBD1. CDR1 is ENHRY and CDR2 is SYGVKD in the germline V gene. This CDR3 is 13 amino acids long. V was clipped by 6 bases and J by 5 bases; unmatched bases: 5. CDR3 in DNA: TGTGCCATCAGAACACAGGGGGGAACTGAAGCTTTCTTT. Protein sequence: CAIRTQGGTEAFF.

The gene calls are TRBV2 and TRBJ2-7, with D maybe TRBD1 (6 bases). The germline V gene has CDR1 SNHLY and CDR2 FYNNEI. The CDR3 extends over 16 amino acids. Between the trimmed V and J ends, which lost 4 bases and 0 bases, there was a span of 16 bases. The CDR3 coding sequence is TGTGCCAGCAGTGGGTCGACCGGGACATACTCCTACGAGCAGTACTTC. It is translated as CASSGSTGTYSYEQYF.

This sequence joins TRBV4-2 and TRBJ2-7, with D perhaps TRBD2 (5 bases). V was trimmed by 4 bases and J by 0 bases, leaving 10 bases between them. Germline CDR1 and CDR2: LGHNA and YNFKEQ. The CDR3 runs 14 residues. CDR3 DNA: TGTGCCAGCAGCCCGGACTCAAGCTCCTACGAGCAGTACTTC. Amino acids: CASSPDSSSYEQYF.

The chain uses TRBV19 and TRBJ2-1; tentative D call: TRBD2 (6 bases). Trimming stripped 4 bases from V and 3 bases from J, with 13 bases between. Germline V CDR1 and CDR2: LNHDA, SQIVND (reference sequence). This CDR3 has 15 residues. The DNA for the CDR3 is TGTGCCAGTAGTAGTCGGGGCGGGATCTACAATGAGCAGTTCTTC. Its translation is CASSSRGGIYNEQFF.

This chain uses TRBV29-1 with TRBJ2-7, with TRBD1 as a possible D gene (7 bases). The CDR3 runs 13 residues. Trimming removed 4 bases at V and 6 bases at J, with 16 bases between. CDR1 SQVTM and CDR2 ANQGSEA come from the germline V gene. The CDR3 here is CSVGGLQGGEQYF. Written as DNA, the CDR3 is TGCAGCGTTGGTGGACTTCAGGGGGGCGAGCAGTACTTC.

V and J are TRBV23-1 and TRBJ2-7; 10 bases line up with TRBD1. TRBV23-1 belongs to the ORF category, with a function that is uncertain. V lost 2 bases to trimming and J lost 1 base; unmatched junction nucleotides: 2. This CDR3 is 15 amino acids long. CDR3 sequence (DNA): TGCGCCAGCAGTCAACCGGGACAGGGGTCCTACGAGCAGTACTTC. Translating gives CASSQPGQGSYEQYF.

This clone turned up a few times. V and J are TRBV28 and TRBJ2-1; D uncertain. The CDR3 is 12 amino acids. The ends were cut back, 6 bases at V and 7 bases at J, with 10 bases in the middle. Germline CDR1 and CDR2: MDHEN and SYDVKM. The CDR3 reads CASRGDANEQFF. DNA for the CDR3: TGTGCCAGCAGAGGAGACGCGAATGAGCAGTTCTTC.

This chain links TRBV2 with TRBJ1-5, with D hard to call. This CDR3 has 14 amino acids. The V gene lost 2 bases and the J gene lost 6 bases, with 11 bases spanning the gap. The V gene's germline CDR1 is SNHLY and CDR2 FYNNEI. DNA of the CDR3: TGTGCCAGCAGTGAATGGGGTGGGAGTCAGCCCCAGCATTTT. Translation: CASSEWGGSQPQHF. The complete variable domain, with remaining parts taken from reference TRBV2 and TRBJ1-5, reads EPEVTQTPSHQVTQMGQEVILRCVPISNHLYFYWYRQILGQKVEFLVSFYNNEISEKSEIFDDQFSVERPDGSNFTLKIRSTKLEDSAMYFCASSEWGGSQPQHFGDGTRLSIL.

A word on this clone: Germline and junction disagree at one end, which may indicate a read error. This chain uses TRBV6-5 with TRBJ2-3; D is unresolved. The CDR3 contains 14 residues. Germline-derived CDR1 and CDR2 are MNHEY and SVGAGI. The CDR3 nucleotides are TGTGCCAGCAGTCTGTCGTCTGAAACAGCTACGCAGTATTTT. The encoded protein is CASSLSSETATQYF.

The chain is built from TRBV10-1 and TRBJ2-7; 8 bases map to TRBD2. With 2 bases clipped from V and 2 bases from J, the junction kept 2 bases outside the gene matches. Germline CDR1 reads WNHNN; CDR2 reads SYGVQD (reference sequence). This CDR3 region has 14 residues. The CDR3 nucleotides read TGCGCCAGCAGTGAGACTAGCGGTCCCTACGAGCAGTACTTC. Translated, it gives CASSETSGPYEQYF.

The gene calls are TRBV5-8 and TRBJ1-2; D possibly corresponds to TRBD1 (6 bases). Trimming took 5 bases from V and 6 from J, leaving 14 bases between them. Germline CDR1 and CDR2: SGHTS and YDEGEE. The CDR3 length is 13 residues. The CDR3 sequence is CASRLRGGDGYTF. The CDR3 DNA reads as TGTGCCAGCAGACTTCGGGGGGGCGATGGCTACACCTTC.

The chain links TRBV20-1 to TRBJ2-3, with a possible D match to TRBD2 (5 bases). Trimming cost V 6 bases and J 12 bases, with 16 bases left between them. Germline CDR1 reads DFQATT; CDR2 reads SNEGSKA (reference sequence). The CDR3 is made up of 11 amino acids. CDR3 in amino acids: CSASIRDSQYF. The CDR3 nucleotides are TGCAGTGCAAGCATCCGGGATAGTCAGTATTTT.

This clone was seen a handful of times. The chain recombines TRBV7-8 with TRBJ1-2; D might be TRBD1 (6 bases). V gave up 5 bases and J gave up 14 bases, with 18 bases separating them. Germline lookup yields CDR1 SGHVS and CDR2 FQNEAQ. This CDR3 contains 12 residues. The CDR3 DNA is TGTGCCAGCAGCCCGGGGGGGGCAGGGGAGACCTTC. The encoded protein is CASSPGGAGETF. Full variable domain (outside the CDR3, taken from reference TRBV7-8 and TRBJ1-2): GAGVSQSPRYKVAKRGQDVALRCDPISGHVSLFWYQQALGQGPEFLTYFQNEAQLDKSGLPSDRFFAERPEGSVSTLKIQRTQQEDSAVYLCASSPGGAGETFGSGTRLTVV.

This clone was observed a single time. The chain combines TRBV18 with TRBJ1-2, with 7 bases lining up with TRBD1. With V trimmed by 6 bases and J by 4 bases, 8 bases remained unmatched. CDR3 length: 14 amino acids. CDR1 and CDR2 from the germline V gene are KGHSH and LQKENI. CDR3 loop: CASSPDRAGYGYTF. The DNA of the CDR3 is TGTGCCAGCTCGCCCGACAGGGCGGGCTATGGCTACACCTTC.

The rearrangement links TRBV28 to TRBJ2-3; tentative D call: TRBD1 (6 bases). The CDR3 sequence is 15 residues long. Germline values: CDR1 MDHEN, CDR2 SYDVKM. The V end was cut by 5 bases, the J end by 0 bases, with 12 bases between. CDR3 coding DNA: TGTGCCAGCAGTCCCAACAGGGCTAGCACAGATACGCAGTATTTT. This sequence encodes CASSPNRASTDTQYF.

The chain combines TRBV6-4 with TRBJ2-1; maybe TRBD1 (6 bases). Germline values: CDR1 MRHNA, CDR2 SNTAGT. This CDR3 is built from 15 residues. The ends were cut back, 0 bases at V and 5 bases at J, with 11 bases in the middle. CDR3 nucleotides: TGTGCCAGCAGTGACTCGAGCAGGGGAAACAATGAGCAGTTCTTC. Its protein product is CASSDSSRGNNEQFF.

The chain links TRBV15 to TRBJ2-3; D ambiguous. Germline V gene sequence: CDR1 LNHNV, CDR2 YYDKDF (reference sequence). Between the trimmed V and J ends, which lost 2 bases and 5 bases, there was a span of 5 bases. This CDR3 region has 12 residues. The CDR3 loop is CATSRPQDTQYF. The CDR3 DNA sequence: TGTGCCACCAGCAGACCCCAAGATACGCAGTATTTT.

The genes are TRBV20-1 and TRBJ2-1; D remains ambiguous. V was trimmed by 3 bases and J by 9 bases, leaving 18 bases between them. Germline assignment: CDR1 DFQATT and CDR2 SNEGSKA (reference sequence). The CDR3 covers 14 residues. CDR3 protein: CSASMQRPPGEQFF. DNA for the CDR3: TGCAGTGCTAGTATGCAACGGCCCCCGGGTGAGCAGTTCTTC.

V usage is TRBV12-3 or TRBV12-4 and J usage is TRBJ1-2, with D maybe TRBD1 (5 bases). V lost 8 bases and J lost 0, with 10 bases in between. The CDR3 has 13 amino acids. The CDR3 bases are TGTGCCAGCGGGGTAGGGGCTAACTATGGCTACACCTTC. This gives the protein CASGVGANYGYTF.